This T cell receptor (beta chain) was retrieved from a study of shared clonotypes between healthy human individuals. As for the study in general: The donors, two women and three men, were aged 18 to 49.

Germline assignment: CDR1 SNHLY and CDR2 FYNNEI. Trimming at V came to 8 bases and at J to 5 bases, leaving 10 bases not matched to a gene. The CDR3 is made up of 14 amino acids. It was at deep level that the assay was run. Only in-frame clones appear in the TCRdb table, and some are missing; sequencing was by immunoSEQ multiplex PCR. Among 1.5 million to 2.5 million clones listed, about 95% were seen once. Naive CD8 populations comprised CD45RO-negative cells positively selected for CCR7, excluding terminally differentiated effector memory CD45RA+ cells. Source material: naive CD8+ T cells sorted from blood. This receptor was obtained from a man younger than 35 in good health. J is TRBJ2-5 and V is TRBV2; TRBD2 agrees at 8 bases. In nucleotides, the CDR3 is TGTGCCAGCCAACAAGCGGGAGCGGCGGAGACCCAGTACTTC. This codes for CASQQAGAAETQYF.